This T cell receptor beta chain is drawn from a study of T cells in Graves' hyperthyroidism and ophthalmopathy. Looked up from germline, CDR1 is MDHEN and CDR2 is SYDVKM. The trim removed 4 bases at V and 0 bases at J, leaving 12 bases unmatched. CDR3 length: 18 residues. TCR beta CDR3 regions were amplified from RNA. Primed by the HTBI set, a first-round RT-PCR was run on the TCR CDR3. MiXCR, run by TCRdb on the multiplex PCR reads, gives a single entry per CDR3 protein. Found here are fewer than 110,000 distinct CDR3 sequences, 16% of them singletons; the top ten hold 42%. In this sample, this clonotype turned up many times.

Source material: blood. This rearrangement joins TRBV28 to TRBJ1-5; the match to TRBD1 covers 7 bases. The TCR was taken from a woman between 45 and 65 years old with Graves' hyperthyroidism. Here the CDR3 DNA reads TGTGCCAGCAGTTCCGACAGGGCGACCTTGATTAGCAATCAGCCCCAGCATTTT. This codes for CASSSDRATLISNQPQHF.